The 29 T cell receptor beta chains below were found in one sample sequenced in a study of T cell changes during pregnancy in multiple sclerosis. Clones were sequenced by immunoSEQ multiplex PCR, and TCRdb holds only the in-frame ones, with some missing. The profile shows 45,000 or so clones, nearly 90% of them singletons. Sequenced material: CD4+ T cells from peripheral blood mononuclear cells, taken after pregnancy. Every receptor here comes from a female donor with multiple sclerosis, enrolled in a pregnancy study.

The J gene is TRBJ2-1, the V gene TRBV1; TRBD2 is the table's D call and was not checked against the DNA. TRBV1 is listed as a pseudogene. The CDR3 is 17 residues long. The DNA for the CDR3 is TGCACCAGCAGCCAAGAGGGGTGGCGGGAGGCCTACAATGAGCAGTTCTTC. It yields the protein CTSSQEGWREAYNEQFF.

This chain uses TRBV19 with TRBJ1-1, with D possibly TRBD1 on 5 matching bases. Trimming took 4 bases from V and 5 from J, leaving 17 bases between them. Germline V lookup: CDR1 LNHDA, CDR2 SQIVND (reference sequence). The CDR3 has 15 residues. CDR3 bases: TGTGCCAGTAGTAAATATGACAGTGGTAATACTGAAGCTTTCTTT. Translation: CASSKYDSGNTEAFF.

The chain has TRBV18 and TRBJ1-1, with D perhaps matching TRBD1 (5 bases). The CDR3 is made up of 15 amino acids. Trimming left V 1 base short and J 4 bases short, with 13 bases between. CDR1 is KGHSH, CDR2 LQKENI, per germline. CDR3 nucleotide sequence: TGTGCCAGCTCACCACTTGGGCGGAGGGGCACTGAAGCTTTCTTT. This codes for CASSPLGRRGTEAFF.

The chain uses TRBV6-1 and TRBJ2-1, with 7 bases aligning to TRBD1. The CDR3 has 17 amino acids. V shed 2 bases, J shed 5 bases, and the junction held 12 bases outside the gene matches. Germline V gene lookup returns CDR1 MNHNS and CDR2 SASEGT. CDR3 coding DNA: TGTGCCAGCAGTGAAAGGGCTAGCCTAAGGGGGCACAATGAGCAGTTCTTC. Protein product: CASSERASLRGHNEQFF.

The gene calls are TRBV30 and TRBJ2-7, with TRBD2 as a possible D gene (7 bases). V was shortened by 3 bases and J by 2 bases, with 23 bases between the two germline ends. The CDR3 is made up of 17 amino acids. Germline V gene sequence: CDR1 GTSNPN, CDR2 SVGIG (reference sequence). The chain's CDR3 is CAWRPGTPGLPPYEQYF. In DNA, the CDR3 is TGTGCCTGGAGACCCGGGACACCGGGACTACCTCCCTACGAGCAGTACTTC.

The rearrangement links TRBV30 to TRBJ1-1; 7 bases are a match to TRBD1. Germline-derived CDR1 and CDR2 are GTSNPN and SVGIG (reference sequence). This CDR3 contains 16 residues. V shed 3 bases, J shed 3 bases, and the junction held 13 bases outside the gene matches. The DNA of the CDR3 is TGTGCCTGGAGAGCTAACCCCTGGGACAGCTACACTGAAGCTTTCTTT. The encoded protein is CAWRANPWDSYTEAFF.

The rearrangement uses TRBV5-5 and TRBJ2-1, with 12 bases aligning to TRBD2. CDR3 length: 17 amino acids. V shed 4 bases, J shed 2 bases, and the junction held 7 bases outside the gene matches. Looked up from germline, CDR1 is SGHKS and CDR2 is YYEKEE (reference sequence). The CDR3 spells CASSGGTSGSPYNEQFF. The CDR3 DNA reads TGTGCCAGCAGCGGAGGGACTAGCGGGTCCCCCTACAATGAGCAGTTCTTC.

V usage is TRBV7-4 and J usage is TRBJ1-4; 9 bases line up with TRBD1. Trimming at V came to 4 bases and at J to 5 bases, leaving 2 bases not matched to a gene. This CDR3 is 14 amino acids long. Looked up from germline, CDR1 is SGHVT and CDR2 is SQSDAQ. The CDR3 is CASSSGQGNEKLFF. CDR3 nucleotides: TGTGCCAGCAGCTCGGGACAGGGAAATGAAAAACTGTTTTTT.

The chain has TRBV5-6 and TRBJ2-2; D is perhaps TRBD2 (5 bases). The length of the CDR3 is 14 residues. The germline V gene has CDR1 SGHDT and CDR2 YYEEEE. The germline V and J ends were trimmed by 2 bases and 2 bases, with 7 bases remaining between them. Written as DNA, the CDR3 is TGTGCCAGCAGCTTAACGGGAAACACCGGGGAGCTGTTTTTT. Protein: CASSLTGNTGELFF.

The rearrangement joins TRBV10-2 to TRBJ1-3, with D possibly TRBD1 on 6 matching bases. The CDR3 is 16 amino acids. Germline V gene lookup returns CDR1 WSHSY and CDR2 SAAADI. V was cut by 0 bases and J by 4 bases, with 13 bases left in between. This chain's CDR3 is CASSESQGVPGNTIYF. The CDR3 DNA is TGCGCCAGCAGTGAGTCACAGGGCGTTCCGGGAAACACCATATATTTT.

The genes are TRBV5-1 and TRBJ2-1, with 11 bases lining up with TRBD2. Germline lookup yields CDR1 SGHRS and CDR2 YFSETQ. The CDR3 contains 15 residues. Germline trimming cut 4 bases from V and 5 bases from J; bases unmatched to any gene: 5. The CDR3 sequence is CASSRGGLADNEQFF. As DNA, the CDR3 is TGCGCCAGCAGCAGGGGGGGACTAGCGGACAATGAGCAGTTCTTC. Drawing the rest from reference TRBV5-1 and TRBJ2-1, the complete variable domain is KAGVTQTPRYLIKTRGQQVTLSCSPISGHRSVSWYQQTPGQGLQFLFEYFSETQRNKGNFPGRFSGRQFSNSRSEMNVSTLELGDSALYLCASSRGGLADNEQFFGPGTRLTVL.

The chain joins TRBV28 to TRBJ1-5; D is possibly TRBD1 (6 bases). V was pared by 7 bases and J by 2 bases, with 18 bases between. This CDR3 is 16 amino acids long. Germline V gene lookup returns CDR1 MDHEN and CDR2 SYDVKM. CDR3 sequence (DNA): TGTGCCAGCAATCGGGGGGGGGCGAGGGGCAATCAGCCCCAGCATTTT. Encoded protein: CASNRGGARGNQPQHF. The variable domain in full, completed from reference TRBV28 and TRBJ1-5, reads DVKVTQSSRYLVKRTGEKVFLECVQDMDHENMFWYRQDPGLGLRLIYFSYDVKMKEKGDIPEGYSVSREKKERFSLILESASTNQTSMYLCASNRGGARGNQPQHFGDGTRLSIL.

The chain uses TRBV2 and TRBJ1-4; 7 bases are a match to TRBD1. The junction had 11 bases not matched to a gene; V was cut back by 6 bases and J by 7 bases. Germline CDR1 and CDR2: SNHLY and FYNNEI. This CDR3 is 15 amino acids long. CDR3 sequence: CASSSSTGFLEKLFF. The DNA for the CDR3 is TGTGCCAGCAGCTCTTCGACAGGGTTTCTTGAAAAACTGTTTTTT.

CDR3 coding DNA: TGTGCCTGGTTCCGGGACAAACGAATGAACACTGAAGCTTTCTTT. Protein sequence: CAWFRDKRMNTEAFF. The chain combines TRBV30 with TRBJ1-1, with D tentatively TRBD1 (6 bases). The CDR3 extends over 15 amino acids. Germline assignment: CDR1 GTSNPN and CDR2 SVGIG (reference sequence). Trimming left V 5 bases short and J 0 bases short, with 16 bases between.

The chain recombines TRBV5-6 with TRBJ1-3, with D tentatively TRBD1 (6 bases). Germline V gene sequence: CDR1 SGHDT, CDR2 YYEEEE. The CDR3 sequence is 16 residues long. Trimming shortened V by 2 bases and J by 0 bases, and 12 bases separated the two germline ends. CDR3 loop: CASSFLDRSSGNTIYF. CDR3 nucleotides: TGTGCCAGCAGCTTCCTCGACAGGAGCTCTGGAAACACCATATATTTT.

This chain uses TRBV5-1 with TRBJ2-1, with 10 positions matching TRBD2. Germline CDR1 and CDR2: SGHRS and YFSETQ. The CDR3 is made up of 15 amino acids. The J segment lost 6 bases and the V segment lost 2 bases, leaving 5 bases of the junction unmatched. Written as DNA, the CDR3 is TGCGCCAGCAGCTTAGCGGGAGGGCCATCCAATGAGCAGTTCTTC. It specifies CASSLAGGPSNEQFF.

V gene TRBV18 combines with J gene TRBJ2-3; D might be TRBD1 (5 bases). V was cut by 5 bases and J by 10 bases, with 25 bases left in between. The length of the CDR3 is 16 residues. Per the germline V gene, CDR1 is KGHSH and CDR2 is LQKENI. The CDR3 DNA follows: TGTGCCAGCTCATCAATGGGCAGGGATCATAATGGGGCGCAGTATTTT. It translates to CASSSMGRDHNGAQYF.

This chain joins TRBV6-6 and TRBJ2-3; 8 bases are shared with TRBD2. The germline V gene has CDR1 MNHNY and CDR2 SVGAGI (reference sequence). The CDR3 consists of 16 residues. Trimming cost V 6 bases and J 3 bases; bases outside gene matches: 11. The CDR3 DNA is TGTGCCAGCAGAGGGAGCGGGAGAGGTCCAACAGATACGCAGTATTTT. It is translated as CASRGSGRGPTDTQYF.

The chain has TRBV27 and TRBJ1-2, with D unclear. Germline lookup yields CDR1 MNHEY and CDR2 SMNVEV (reference sequence). V shed 3 bases and J shed 5 bases, with 10 bases lying between them. This CDR3 has 13 residues. The CDR3 region is CASSLNSYYGYTF. CDR3 nucleotides: TGTGCCAGCAGTTTGAACAGTTATTATGGCTACACCTTC.

This chain uses TRBV5-1 with TRBJ2-1; 7 positions agree with TRBD2. Trimming cost V 3 bases and J 3 bases; bases outside gene matches: 6. Germline V gene lookup returns CDR1 SGHRS and CDR2 YFSETQ. CDR3 size: 15 residues. CDR3 loop: CASSWAGEGYNEQFF. CDR3 bases: TGCGCCAGCAGCTGGGCGGGAGAAGGCTACAATGAGCAGTTCTTC.

In this sample, this clone turned up once. This chain connects TRBV4-1 to TRBJ1-1; 7 bases map to TRBD1. CDR1 is MGHRA, CDR2 YSYEKL, per germline. The ends lost 0 bases at V and 7 bases at J; junction bases unmatched: 11. The CDR3 covers 16 residues. In DNA form, the CDR3 reads TGCGCCAGCAGCCAAGAACGGGCAGGGGGAAATATTGAAGCTTTCTTT. Residues: CASSQERAGGNIEAFF.

The rearrangement uses TRBV2 and TRBJ1-2, with D perhaps matching TRBD1 (5 bases). From germline, CDR1 is SNHLY and CDR2 FYNNEI. V lost 5 bases, J lost 7 bases, and 11 bases lay in between. The CDR3 totals 12 residues. The CDR3 loop is CASSPSGFGYTF. In DNA form, the CDR3 reads TGTGCCAGCAGTCCTTCAGGGTTTGGCTACACCTTC.

This sequence joins TRBV7-7 and TRBJ2-2; 7 bases match TRBD2. Germline V gene sequence: CDR1 SSHAT, CDR2 FNYEAQ (reference sequence). Trimming removed 5 bases from V and 0 bases from J; junction bases left unmatched: 6. The CDR3 totals 16 residues. CDR3 in DNA: TGTGCCAGCAGCATGACCGGGACTACGAACACCGGGGAGCTGTTTTTT. Residues: CASSMTGTTNTGELFF.

This clone was recorded once. This chain connects TRBV7-2 to TRBJ2-3; weak D call: TRBD1 (6 bases). The ends were cut back, 0 bases at V and 6 bases at J, with 13 bases in the middle. The length of the CDR3 is 15 residues. The germline CDR1 and CDR2 sequences are SGHTA and FQGNSA. The CDR3 is CASSLATGSSDTQYF. CDR3 bases: TGTGCCAGCAGCTTAGCAACAGGGAGTTCCGATACGCAGTATTTT. Looking up the rest from reference TRBV7-2 and TRBJ2-3 gives the full variable domain: GAGVSQSPSNKVTEKGKDVELRCDPISGHTALYWYRQSLGQGLEFLIYFQGNSAPDKSGLPSDRFSAERTGGSVSTLTIQRTQQEDSAVYLCASSLATGSSDTQYFGPGTRLTVL.

The J gene is TRBJ2-3, the V gene TRBV19; the D gene is possibly TRBD1 (5 bases). The V gene lost 6 bases and the J gene lost 0 bases, with 10 bases spanning the gap. This CDR3 region has 14 residues. CDR1 and CDR2 from the germline V gene are LNHDA and SQIVND (reference sequence). CDR3: CASSTGSSTDTQYF. The CDR3 bases are TGTGCCAGTAGCACAGGCTCTAGCACAGATACGCAGTATTTT.

This chain connects TRBV4-1 to TRBJ1-4; 10 bases line up with TRBD1. With 0 bases clipped from V and 2 bases from J, the junction kept 9 bases outside the gene matches. The CDR3 has 19 amino acids. CDR1 and CDR2 from the germline V gene are MGHRA and YSYEKL. The CDR3 sequence is CASSQDRQGAIGTNEKLFF. DNA for the CDR3: TGCGCCAGCAGCCAAGATCGACAGGGGGCAATTGGGACTAATGAAAAACTGTTTTTT.

The V gene is TRBV5-4, the J gene TRBJ1-1; D might be TRBD1 (6 bases). V lost 4 bases, J lost 2 bases, and 15 bases lay in between. The CDR3 length is 15 residues. Germline loops: CDR1 SGHNT, CDR2 YYREEE (reference sequence). DNA of the CDR3: TGTGCCAGCAGCATAGGGACACCTAGAAACACTGAAGCTTTCTTT. Its protein is CASSIGTPRNTEAFF. The whole variable domain, remainder taken from reference TRBV5-4 and TRBJ1-1, is ETGVTQSPTHLIKTRGQQVTLRCSSQSGHNTVSWYQQALGQGPQFIFQYYREEENGRGNFPPRFSGLQFPNYSSELNVNALELDDSALYLCASSIGTPRNTEAFFGQGTRLTVV.

This chain connects TRBV12-5 to TRBJ2-3; 8 positions agree with TRBD1. V lost 0 bases and J lost 2; bases outside the gene matches: 13. Germline V gene lookup returns CDR1 LGHNT and CDR2 FRNRAP. CDR3 size: 19 residues. CDR3: CASGLVRTPGTGVTDTQYF. Here the CDR3 DNA reads TGTGCTAGTGGTTTGGTCCGCACCCCCGGGACAGGTGTCACAGATACGCAGTATTTT.

V is TRBV28 and J is TRBJ2-7; tentative D call: TRBD2 (7 bases). The V gene's germline CDR1 is MDHEN and CDR2 SYDVKM. V lost 3 bases to trimming and J lost 4 bases, with 10 bases between them. The CDR3 spans 13 residues. CDR3 sequence: CASSLGGLYEQYF. The DNA for the CDR3 is TGTGCCAGCAGTTTGGGGGGGCTTTACGAGCAGTACTTC.